This T cell receptor (beta chain) was found in a study of shared clonotypes between healthy human individuals. Authors' processing steps: ImmunoSEQ yielded junction-only sequences lacking quality scores, so filtering differed. TCRdb's copy holds only in-frame clones and misses some; the assay was immunoSEQ multiplex PCR. V and J calls and clone size come straight from that table; D and trimming were deduced from the DNA. Of roughly 2.4 million clones detected, nearly 97% appear once; the ten largest clones hold roughly 0.13%. The CDR3 sequence is 15 residues long. The V and J ends lost 5 bases and 5 bases, in that order; junction bases with no gene match: 6. The germline V gene encodes CDR1 SGHTA and CDR2 FQGNSA.

Sequencing used naive CD4+ T cells sorted from blood. Subset meaning: CD45RA+ positively selected. The chain joins TRBV7-2 to TRBJ2-7; 13 bases match TRBD2. This TCR derives from a young man in good health. Here the CDR3 reads CASSEGTSGINEQYF. The CDR3 DNA sequence: TGTGCCAGCAGCGAAGGGACTAGCGGGATTAACGAGCAGTACTTC.